This TCR beta chain came from a study of blood T cells in healthy people across ages. Through a sample-barcoded 5' primer and a J-beta primer mix, a second PCR was run for roughly 7 to 11 cycles. Each CDR3 protein gets one entry after TCRdb re-called the 5' RACE reads with MiXCR. The sample shows 1.5 million to 2 million distinct CDR3 sequences, approximately 39% of them seen only once. CDR1 and CDR2 (germline): MGHRA, YSYEKL. V lost 7 bases, J lost 3 bases, and 16 bases lay in between. The CDR3 has 15 residues. The rearrangement links TRBV4-1 to TRBJ2-1; D might be TRBD2 (5 bases). Sample: blood. The source is a human donor in good health. In nucleotides, the CDR3 is TGCGCCAGCAAACCACCGGGAAAGGGCTACAATGAGCAGTTCTTC. Its translation is CASKPPGKGYNEQFF.